These 11 T cell receptor beta chains originate from one sample sequenced in a study of shared clonotypes between healthy human individuals. TCRdb's copy holds only in-frame clones and misses some; the assay was immunoSEQ multiplex PCR. The data show approximately 320,000 clones, 80% to 90% seen once. The material sequenced was memory CD8+ T cells sorted from blood. The subset is: CD45RO+ cells pooled with CCR7-negative TemRA cells. The receptor source for this set is a man between 18 and 29 years old in good health.

This chain uses TRBV5-1 with TRBJ1-5; no firm D call. The V end was cut by 5 bases, the J end by 2 bases, with 14 bases between. The germline CDR1 and CDR2 sequences are SGHRS and YFSETQ. The CDR3 sequence is 15 residues long. The CDR3 coding sequence is TGCGCCAGCAGACGGGCAGTTGAGGGCAATCAGCCCCAGCATTTT. Its protein is CASRRAVEGNQPQHF.

The chain joins TRBV7-8 to TRBJ1-4; D gene ambiguous. The CDR3 covers 16 residues. CDR1 SGHVS and CDR2 FQNEAQ come from the germline V gene. Trimming shortened V by 5 bases and J by 0 bases, and 13 bases separated the two germline ends. The CDR3 region is CASSQPAFATNEKLFF. The CDR3 DNA reads as TGTGCCAGCAGCCAACCAGCGTTCGCAACTAATGAAAAACTGTTTTTT.

This chain joins TRBV28 and TRBJ1-5; D not certain. Trimming removed 2 bases at V and 2 bases at J, with 16 bases between. The CDR3 is made up of 17 amino acids. CDR1 and CDR2 from the germline V gene are MDHEN and SYDVKM. CDR3: CASSLETLTSGNQPQHF. The CDR3 bases are TGTGCCAGCAGTTTAGAGACACTAACAAGCGGCAATCAGCCCCAGCATTTT. Based on the CDR3 plus reference TRBV28 and TRBJ1-5, the full variable domain is DVKVTQSSRYLVKRTGEKVFLECVQDMDHENMFWYRQDPGLGLRLIYFSYDVKMKEKGDIPEGYSVSREKKERFSLILESASTNQTSMYLCASSLETLTSGNQPQHFGDGTRLSIL.

J is TRBJ2-5 and V is TRBV4-3, with TRBD2 matching 9 bases. The CDR3 spans 15 residues. With 4 bases clipped from V and 5 bases from J, the junction kept 8 bases outside the gene matches. Germline CDR1 reads LGHNA; CDR2 reads YSLEER. CDR3 bases: TGCGCCAGCAGCCGGGGCGGGAGGGTGTGTGAGACCCAGTACTTC. Its translation is CASSRGGRVCETQYF.

The rearrangement joins TRBV6-6 to TRBJ2-5, with a weak D call TRBD1 (6 bases). Germline V gene sequence: CDR1 MNHNY, CDR2 SVGAGI (reference sequence). With 0 bases removed from V and 6 bases from J, the gap between germline ends came to 17 bases. This CDR3 region has 16 residues. CDR3 DNA sequence: TGTGCCAGCAGTTACTCGTTACAGGGATCTTGGAAGACCCAGTACTTC. This translates into CASSYSLQGSWKTQYF.

CDR3 amino acids: CASSVSDSGANVLTF. In DNA, the CDR3 is TGTGCCAGTAGCGTTTCAGATTCTGGGGCCAACGTCCTGACTTTC. The chain recombines TRBV19 with TRBJ2-6; D gene unclear. Trimming shortened V by 6 bases and J by 1 base, and 10 bases separated the two germline ends. The CDR3 extends over 15 amino acids. Germline V gene sequence: CDR1 LNHDA, CDR2 SQIVND (reference sequence).

The chain employs TRBV6-1 and TRBJ1-2; 9 nucleotides agree with TRBD1. CDR1 and CDR2 from the germline V gene are MNHNS and SASEGT. CDR3 size: 23 residues. The J segment lost 1 base and the V segment lost 2 bases, leaving 26 bases of the junction unmatched. The CDR3 coding sequence is TGTGCCAGCAGTGAACAGGACAGGGGTCTCCACTTTCGGCTAGTCGGGTTTAACTATGGCTACACCTTC. Amino acids: CASSEQDRGLHFRLVGFNYGYTF.

Turning to this clone: Additional DNA sequences in this sample encode the identical CDR3. The V and J genes are TRBV27 and TRBJ1-1, with 8 bases aligning to TRBD1. V was pared by 4 bases and J by 3 bases, with 4 bases of the junction left unmatched. Germline CDR1 MNHEY, CDR2 SMNVEV (reference sequence). The CDR3 has 14 amino acids. The CDR3 protein is CASSSDRAYTEAFF. The DNA of the CDR3 is TGTGCCAGCAGTTCGGACAGGGCGTACACTGAAGCTTTCTTT.

V is TRBV7-9 and J is TRBJ2-5, with TRBD2 matching 11 bases. The germline CDR1 and CDR2 sequences are SEHNR and FQNEAQ (reference sequence). This CDR3 region has 15 residues. J lost 3 bases, V lost 5 bases, and 5 bases had no gene match. The CDR3 protein is CASSSSGRAEETQYF. In DNA, the CDR3 is TGTGCCAGCAGCAGTAGCGGGAGGGCCGAAGAGACCCAGTACTTC. The whole variable domain, filled in from reference TRBV7-9 and TRBJ2-5, reads DTGVSQNPRHKITKRGQNVTFRCDPISEHNRLYWYRQTLGQGPEFLTYFQNEAQLEKSRLLSDRFSAERPKGSFSTLEIQRTEQGDSAMYLCASSSSGRAEETQYFGPGTRLLVL.

In the case of this clone: Other DNA sequences in this specimen translate into the identical CDR3. V and J are TRBV30 and TRBJ1-6, with 7 positions matching TRBD1. CDR1 is GTSNPN, CDR2 SVGIG, per germline (reference sequence). This CDR3 is 14 amino acids long. J gave up 3 bases and V 5 bases, and 4 bases lay outside the gene matches. CDR3: CAWGTENYNSPLHF. Written as DNA, the CDR3 is TGTGCCTGGGGGACAGAGAACTATAATTCACCCCTCCACTTT.

The gene calls are TRBV14 and TRBJ2-6, with D perhaps matching TRBD1 (6 bases). This CDR3 comprises 13 residues. With 4 bases removed from V and 17 bases from J, the gap between germline ends came to 18 bases. Germline V CDR1 and CDR2: SGHDN, FVKESK. The CDR3 is CASSPLFATGLTF. As DNA, the CDR3 is TGTGCCAGCAGCCCTTTATTTGCGACAGGATTGACTTTC.